This T cell receptor beta chain was captured by sequencing in a study of human T cells and chemical hapten exposure. Study-level information: The variation in per-sample TCR yields arose mainly from small differences in pooled library volumes. Study outcomes and limitations: TCRs exceeding 1 in 1000 frequency stayed unchanged with DPC sensitization.

Looked up from germline, CDR1 is DFQATT and CDR2 is SNEGSKA (reference sequence). This CDR3 is built from 17 residues. Trimming took off 0 bases at V and 0 bases at J, with 17 bases between the two ends. Time point denoted: patch test 2, 6 weeks after DPC sensitization. Described treatment: therapeutic diphenylcyclopropenone sensitization with weekly scalp DPC. Sequencing started from total RNA isolated from unfractionated whole blood. TCRdb reprocessed the RACE reads with MiXCR, giving one entry per CDR3 protein. The sample shows about 40,000 distinct CDR3 sequences, around 3.2% of them seen only once. Details on this clonotype: Antigen: not known.

The sequence derives from a man between 40 and 49 years old with alopecia areata. Some clones in this sample may be carry-over from other donors' samples. This specimen consisted of whole blood, obtained in connection with sensitization to the hapten diphenylcyclopropenone (DPC). The chain is built from TRBV20-1 and TRBJ1-1; no definite D call. The CDR3 loop reads CSARDSQRTGMNTEAFF. The DNA for the CDR3 is TGCAGTGCTAGAGATTCACAGAGGACCGGAATGAACACTGAAGCTTTCTTT.